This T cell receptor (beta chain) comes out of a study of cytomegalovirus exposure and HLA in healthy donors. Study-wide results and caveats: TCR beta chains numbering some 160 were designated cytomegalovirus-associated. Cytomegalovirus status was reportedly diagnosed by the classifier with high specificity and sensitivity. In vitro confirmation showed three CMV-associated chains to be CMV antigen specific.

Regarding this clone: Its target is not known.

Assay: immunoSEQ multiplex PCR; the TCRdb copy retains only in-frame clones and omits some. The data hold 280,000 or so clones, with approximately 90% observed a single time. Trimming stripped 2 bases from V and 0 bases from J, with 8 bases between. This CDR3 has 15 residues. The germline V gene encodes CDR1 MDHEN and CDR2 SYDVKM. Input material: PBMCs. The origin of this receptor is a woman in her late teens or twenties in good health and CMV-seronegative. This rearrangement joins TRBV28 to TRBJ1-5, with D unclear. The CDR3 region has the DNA TGTGCCAGCAGTTTACCAGGTTATAGCAATCAGCCCCAGCATTTT. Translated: CASSLPGYSNQPQHF.